A single sample is the source of the 21 T cell receptor beta chains below, sequenced in a study of cytomegalovirus exposure and HLA in healthy donors. PCR used 60 Vbeta primers and 13 Jbeta primers. Some clones are missing from TCRdb's copy, which holds only in-frame ones; the method was immunoSEQ multiplex PCR. The sample has around 130,000 clones, about 85% seen once. The sample consisted of PBMCs. These receptors were obtained from a boy aged 5-17 years in good health and CMV-seronegative.

The rearrangement links TRBV5-4 to TRBJ2-2; 7 bases map to TRBD1. Trimming removed 2 bases from V and 1 base from J; junction bases left unmatched: 2. This CDR3 region has 15 residues. Germline V CDR1 and CDR2: SGHNT, YYREEE (reference sequence). The CDR3 nucleotides read TGTGCCAGCAGCTTACAGGGGAAGAACACCGGGGAGCTGTTTTTT. It codes for CASSLQGKNTGELFF.

The V and J genes are TRBV7-9 and TRBJ1-4; TRBD1 might be the D (6 bases). This CDR3 region has 16 residues. Trimming removed 0 bases at V and 8 bases at J, with 16 bases between. From germline, CDR1 is SEHNR and CDR2 FQNEAQ (reference sequence). The CDR3 DNA is TGTGCCAGCAGCTTAGCGATTGCCACGGGGGGCGAAAAACTGTTTTTT. Amino acids: CASSLAIATGGEKLFF.

This clone was counted a single time. The chain carries TRBV28 and TRBJ1-1; weak D call: TRBD1 (5 bases). Per germline, CDR1 MDHEN and CDR2 SYDVKM. V was clipped by 3 bases and J by 0 bases, with 8 bases between them. The CDR3 runs 14 residues. CDR3 sequence: CASSLTEMNTEAFF. CDR3 in DNA: TGTGCCAGCAGTTTGACAGAAATGAACACTGAAGCTTTCTTT.

The table lists this clone with a count of one. The chain recombines TRBV7-2 with TRBJ2-7; 7 nucleotides line up with TRBD1. The CDR3 is 16 amino acids. With V trimmed by 0 bases and J by 0 bases, 5 bases remained unmatched. CDR1 is SGHTA and CDR2 is FQGNSA in the germline V gene. As DNA, the CDR3 is TGTGCCAGCAGCTTAGCCCGCGACAGGGTCTCCTACGAGCAGTACTTC. It is translated as CASSLARDRVSYEQYF.

This clone turned up a few times. The rearrangement joins TRBV5-1 to TRBJ1-1; a possible D gene is TRBD1 (5 bases). The CDR3 has 13 amino acids. Germline V CDR1 and CDR2: SGHRS, YFSETQ. V was shortened by 1 base and J by 6 bases, with 10 bases between the two germline ends. The CDR3 region has the DNA TGCGCCAGCAGCTTGACCGGGGGTGCTGAAGCTTTCTTT. It codes for CASSLTGGAEAFF.

Here the CDR3 reads CAISEGTEIYGYTF. The CDR3 bases are TGTGCCATCAGTGAGGGGACAGAGATATATGGCTACACCTTC. V usage is TRBV10-3 and J usage is TRBJ1-2; 7 bases align to TRBD1. J lost 5 bases, V lost 2 bases, and 5 bases had no gene match. This CDR3 is built from 14 residues. Germline CDR1 reads ENHRY; CDR2 reads SYGVKD.

V is TRBV7-3 and J is TRBJ2-1; the D is unclear. Between the trimmed V and J ends, which lost 5 bases and 7 bases, there was a span of 15 bases. Germline assignment: CDR1 SGHTA and CDR2 FQGTGA. The CDR3 runs to 14 residues. The CDR3 region has the DNA TGTGCCAGCAGCGAAACAACCTCCTCGAATGAGCAGTTCTTC. Translation: CASSETTSSNEQFF.

The table lists this clone with a few counts. V usage is TRBV6-6 and J usage is TRBJ1-1, with a tentative D call TRBD1 (6 bases). The CDR3 loop spans 13 amino acids. Trimming pared 5 bases from V and 3 bases from J, leaving 10 bases between. Per the germline V gene, CDR1 is MNHNY and CDR2 is SVGAGI (reference sequence). Written as DNA, the CDR3 is TGTGCCAGCAGTGGGCGGGGGCACACTGAAGCTTTCTTT. Protein: CASSGRGHTEAFF.

The table lists this clone with a few counts. The chain recombines TRBV11-2 with TRBJ2-7, with 11 bases matching TRBD2. Germline CDR1 and CDR2: SGHAT and FQNNGV. This CDR3 is built from 16 residues. V lost 5 bases to trimming and J lost 7 bases; unmatched junction nucleotides: 13. CDR3 amino acids: CASSPRGTSGAREQYF. The CDR3 coding sequence is TGTGCCAGCAGCCCCCGCGGGACTAGCGGAGCACGGGAGCAGTACTTC.

V gene TRBV5-6 combines with J gene TRBJ2-7; possible D gene TRBD1, 5 bases. The V gene's germline CDR1 is SGHDT and CDR2 YYEEEE. The CDR3 has 14 residues. The germline V and J ends were trimmed by 0 bases and 1 base, with 8 bases remaining between them. The CDR3 spells CASSLGRASYEQYF. The CDR3 region has the DNA TGTGCCAGCAGCTTGGGCAGGGCTTCCTACGAGCAGTACTTC.

This clone was recorded once. V gene TRBV7-9 combines with J gene TRBJ2-7; D might be TRBD1 (6 bases). The CDR3 spans 13 residues. Germline CDR1 is SEHNR and CDR2 is FQNEAQ (reference sequence). Trimming pared 1 base from V and 3 bases from J, leaving 7 bases between. This CDR3 is CASSLGGLYEQYF. The CDR3 DNA reads as TGTGCCAGCAGCTTAGGGGGGCTCTACGAGCAGTACTTC. The whole variable domain, filled in from reference TRBV7-9 and TRBJ2-7, reads DTGVSQNPRHKITKRGQNVTFRCDPISEHNRLYWYRQTLGQGPEFLTYFQNEAQLEKSRLLSDRFSAERPKGSFSTLEIQRTEQGDSAMYLCASSLGGLYEQYFGPGTRLTVT.

This clone has more than one count but fewer than ten. This chain uses TRBV5-4 with TRBJ1-1; no reliable D call. Trimming removed 1 base at V and 7 bases at J, with 11 bases between. Germline V gives CDR1 SGHNT, CDR2 YYREEE (reference sequence). The length of the CDR3 is 13 residues. The CDR3 region is CASSLSPSIEAFF. The CDR3 nucleotides are TGTGCCAGCAGCTTGAGCCCTTCTATTGAAGCTTTCTTT.

The V gene is TRBV29-1, the J gene TRBJ1-2; 8 bases are a match to TRBD1. The V segment lost 0 bases and the J segment 4 bases; nucleotides outside the gene matches: 10. The germline gives CDR1 SQVTM, CDR2 ANQGSEA. The CDR3 is 16 amino acids. The CDR3 region is CSVEESLGTGSYGYTF. The CDR3 nucleotides are TGCAGCGTTGAAGAATCTTTAGGGACAGGAAGCTATGGCTACACCTTC.

This chain uses TRBV6-5 with TRBJ1-2; unclear D gene. There are 15 residues in the CDR3. The V and J ends lost 6 bases and 5 bases respectively, with 19 bases between them. Germline CDR1 and CDR2: MNHEY and SVGAGI. The CDR3 region is CASRTSGNRQYGYTF. CDR3 DNA: TGTGCCAGCAGAACGAGTGGCAATAGACAATATGGCTACACCTTC.

This chain links TRBV7-2 with TRBJ2-1; the D is unclear. Trimming took off 1 base at V and 0 bases at J, with 10 bases between the two ends. The CDR3 consists of 16 residues. Germline assignment: CDR1 SGHTA and CDR2 FQGNSA. The CDR3 is CASSLDVASSYNEQFF. The CDR3 region has the DNA TGTGCCAGCAGCTTAGATGTAGCCTCCTCCTACAATGAGCAGTTCTTC.

The chain carries TRBV18 and TRBJ2-3; a possible D gene is TRBD2 (5 bases). V was clipped by 2 bases and J by 3 bases, with 9 bases between them. CDR3 length: 14 amino acids. Germline CDR1 reads KGHSH; CDR2 reads LQKENI. DNA of the CDR3: TGTGCCAGCTCACCATGGGAGTTGACAGATACGCAGTATTTT. Its protein is CASSPWELTDTQYF.

Comments on this clone: Other DNA sequences of this sample code for an identical CDR3. V is TRBV15 and J is TRBJ2-2; D is perhaps TRBD1 (5 bases). Trimming removed 9 bases at V and 7 bases at J, with 12 bases between. Germline CDR1 LNHNV, CDR2 YYDKDF (reference sequence). This CDR3 has 12 residues. Written as DNA, the CDR3 is TGTGCCACTAGTAAAAGGGGCGGGGAGCTGTTTTTT. It codes for CATSKRGGELFF. Full variable domain (remainder filled in from reference TRBV15 and TRBJ2-2): DAMVIQNPRYQVTQFGKPVTLSCSQTLNHNVMYWYQQKSSQAPKLLFHYYDKDFNNEADTPDNFQSRRPNTSFCFLDIRSPGLGDTAMYLCATSKRGGELFFGEGSRLTVL.

V gene TRBV14 combines with J gene TRBJ1-1; D might be TRBD1 (5 bases). V was clipped by 2 bases and J by 1 base, with 14 bases between them. CDR3 size: 16 residues. Germline loops: CDR1 SGHDN, CDR2 FVKESK. CDR3 bases: TGTGCCAGCAGCCAAACCTTCTTTCAGGGGAACACTGAAGCTTTCTTT. Encoded protein: CASSQTFFQGNTEAFF. The whole variable domain, remainder taken from reference TRBV14 and TRBJ1-1, is EAGVTQFPSHSVIEKGQTVTLRCDPISGHDNLYWYRRVMGKEIKFLLHFVKESKQDESGMPNNRFLAERTGGTYSTLKVQPAELEDSGVYFCASSQTFFQGNTEAFFGQGTRLTVV.

The chain couples TRBV11-2 to TRBJ1-3; a weak D match, TRBD1 (5 bases). Per germline, CDR1 SGHAT and CDR2 FQNNGV. V was cut by 0 bases and J by 6 bases, with 9 bases left in between. This CDR3 has 14 amino acids. The CDR3: CASSLDIGANTIYF. CDR3 bases: TGTGCCAGCAGCTTAGATATTGGGGCAAACACCATATATTTT.

The chain joins TRBV4-1 to TRBJ2-7; 8 nucleotides match TRBD1. CDR3 length: 14 amino acids. V shed 2 bases and J 4 bases; nucleotides not matched to a gene: 4. Germline V gene data show CDR1 as MGHRA and CDR2 as YSYEKL. CDR3 sequence reads: CASSQKDRDYEQYF. The CDR3 DNA is TGCGCCAGCAGCCAAAAGGACAGGGATTACGAGCAGTACTTC.

This chain joins TRBV4-3 and TRBJ1-4, with 11 positions matching TRBD1. This CDR3 spans 15 amino acids. From germline, CDR1 is LGHNA and CDR2 YSLEER. Trimming took 0 bases from V and 8 from J; bases not matched to a gene: 2. CDR3: CASSQDGTGGEKLFF. DNA for the CDR3: TGCGCCAGCAGCCAAGATGGGACAGGGGGGGAAAAACTGTTTTTT.